A single sample is the source of the 9 T cell receptor beta chains below, sequenced in a study of blood T cell repertoires in COVID-19. This table comes from immunoSEQ multiplex PCR, and its TCRdb copy is limited to in-frame clones, with some not included. Of over 200,000 clones detected, roughly four fifths appear once; the ten largest clones hold 7.6%. The specimen sequenced was peripheral blood. The receptors originated from a woman aged 50 to 65 with active or convalescent COVID-19.

This chain uses TRBV5-4 with TRBJ2-2, with 8 positions matching TRBD1. Per the germline V gene, CDR1 is SGHNT and CDR2 is YYREEE (reference sequence). V lost 3 bases and J lost 2; bases outside the gene matches: 9. This CDR3 is built from 17 residues. The CDR3 reads CASSSLGAGGNTGELFF. CDR3 bases: TGTGCCAGCAGCTCACTTGGGGCAGGGGGCAACACCGGGGAGCTGTTTTTT.

The chain employs TRBV28 and TRBJ2-1; 10 bases agree with TRBD2. Germline V lookup: CDR1 MDHEN, CDR2 SYDVKM. V trimming: 6 bases; J trimming: 6 bases; junction bases outside the gene matches: 14. The length of the CDR3 is 17 residues. CDR3: CASSPRASGRRGNEQFF. The CDR3, as DNA: TGTGCCAGCAGCCCTCGGGCTAGCGGGAGAAGGGGCAATGAGCAGTTCTTC.

The chain links TRBV10-2 to TRBJ2-1; 9 bases line up with TRBD2. The CDR3 loop spans 16 amino acids. Germline CDR1 WSHSY, CDR2 SAAADI. Trimming removed 0 bases from V and 0 bases from J; junction bases left unmatched: 0. The CDR3 nucleotides are TGCGCCAGCAGTGAGTCGACTAGCGGCTCCTACAATGAGCAGTTCTTC. This encodes CASSESTSGSYNEQFF.

This chain links TRBV24-1 with TRBJ2-1, with 7 bases matching TRBD1. The J segment lost 6 bases and the V segment lost 7 bases, leaving 11 bases of the junction unmatched. CDR1 KGHDR and CDR2 SFDVKD come from the germline V gene. The CDR3 runs 15 residues. The CDR3 region has the DNA TGTGCCACCAGGTCGGGTCGGACAGGAATCAATGAGCAGTTCTTC. Translated, it gives CATRSGRTGINEQFF.

The chain joins TRBV6-1 to TRBJ1-4; D perhaps matches TRBD1 (5 bases). The V end was cut by 1 base, the J end by 5 bases, with 11 bases between. This CDR3 has 15 amino acids. Germline CDR1 and CDR2: MNHNS and SASEGT. For the CDR3, the DNA is TGTGCCAGCAGTGAAGTGACAGCTAGAAATGAAAAACTGTTTTTT. Protein: CASSEVTARNEKLFF.

Regarding this clone: This specimen includes other DNA sequences encoding the same CDR3. V and J are TRBV6-5 and TRBJ1-1; no reliable D call. The CDR3 loop spans 13 amino acids. V was trimmed by 5 bases and J by 1 base, leaving 8 bases between them. Germline V gene data show CDR1 as MNHEY and CDR2 as SVGAGI. The CDR3 coding sequence is TGTGCCAGCAGTCTGGAGCCGAACACTGAAGCTTTCTTT. Its translation is CASSLEPNTEAFF.

The genes are TRBV19 and TRBJ2-3; 9 nucleotides align to TRBD2. Trimming took 4 bases from V and 6 from J; bases not matched to a gene: 11. The CDR3 is made up of 16 amino acids. Germline CDR1 LNHDA, CDR2 SQIVND (reference sequence). CDR3 nucleotide sequence: TGTGCCAGTAGTAGCGGCGTGGCGGGAGGGTCGGATACGCAGTATTTT. The encoded protein is CASSSGVAGGSDTQYF.

For the CDR3, the DNA is TGTGCCAGCAGTGATGTTGGAGGGGCGGATACGCAGTATTTT. Protein sequence: CASSDVGGADTQYF. The gene calls are TRBV6-1 and TRBJ2-3, with D possibly matching TRBD2 (6 bases). The V gene lost 3 bases and the J gene lost 6 bases, with 13 bases spanning the gap. In germline, CDR1 is MNHNS, CDR2 SASEGT. CDR3 length: 14 amino acids.

The chain combines TRBV15 with TRBJ1-5; D not certain. The V and J ends lost 2 bases and 0 bases respectively, with 8 bases between them. The CDR3 covers 15 residues. Germline V gene lookup returns CDR1 LNHNV and CDR2 YYDKDF (reference sequence). CDR3 bases: TGTGCCACCAGCAGACGACGGGATAGCAATCAGCCCCAGCATTTT. Amino acids: CATSRRRDSNQPQHF.